This TCR beta chain is from a study of blood T cells in healthy people across ages. Only a few counts were recorded for this clonotype. Its specificity is unknown. Through a sample-barcoded 5' primer and a J-beta primer mix, a second PCR was run for roughly 7 to 11 cycles. TCRdb recomputed calls from the 5' RACE reads with MiXCR, one row per CDR3 protein. The data hold roughly 1,500,000 distinct CDR3 sequences, with approximately 32% observed a single time. With 6 bases clipped from V and 5 bases from J, the junction kept 9 bases outside the gene matches. Germline CDR1 is SNHLY and CDR2 is FYNNEI. This CDR3 comprises 14 residues. Findings and limits, study-wide: Since the PBMCs were unsorted, naive and antigen-experienced cells could not be conclusively compared. Researchers deemed the diversity estimates from one million T cells underestimates.

The V and J genes are TRBV2 and TRBJ2-5; 7 bases align to TRBD2. The TCR sequence derives from a woman aged 25 to 39 in good health. Material: blood. The CDR3 region is CASSEQGGAETQYF. The CDR3 DNA sequence: TGTGCCAGCAGCGAGCAGGGAGGGGCTGAGACCCAGTACTTC. The full variable domain, in which reference TRBV2 and TRBJ2-5 provide the parts outside the CDR3, is EPEVTQTPSHQVTQMGQEVILRCVPISNHLYFYWYRQILGQKVEFLVSFYNNEISEKSEIFDDQFSVERPDGSNFTLKIRSTKLEDSAMYFCASSEQGGAETQYFGPGTRLLVL.